Shown below are 17 T cell receptor beta chains from a single sample sequenced in a study of T cell changes during pregnancy in multiple sclerosis. Assay: immunoSEQ multiplex PCR; the TCRdb copy retains only in-frame clones and omits some. The table has 30,000 to 35,000 clones, around 91% seen once. The material sequenced was CD4+ T cells from peripheral blood mononuclear cells, taken in the third trimester of pregnancy. The receptors were sampled from a female donor in good health, enrolled as a control in a pregnancy study.

Only a few counts were recorded for this clone. This chain links TRBV6-1 with TRBJ1-5; D is undetermined. Between the trimmed V and J ends, which lost 2 bases and 4 bases, there was a span of 9 bases. Germline V lookup: CDR1 MNHNS, CDR2 SASEGT. This CDR3 contains 14 residues. The CDR3 region is CASSELGKNQPQHF. CDR3 coding DNA: TGTGCCAGCAGTGAACTTGGCAAGAATCAGCCCCAGCATTTT.

The gene calls are TRBV19 and TRBJ1-4; 7 bases agree with TRBD1. The CDR3 consists of 15 residues. Germline V lookup: CDR1 LNHDA, CDR2 SQIVND (reference sequence). Trimming took 5 bases from V and 4 from J; bases not matched to a gene: 7. Here the CDR3 reads CASSAADRFNEKLFF. The DNA for the CDR3 is TGTGCCAGTAGTGCGGCGGACAGGTTTAATGAAAAACTGTTTTTT. Full variable domain (remainder filled in from reference TRBV19 and TRBJ1-4): DGGITQSPKYLFRKEGQNVTLSCEQNLNHDAMYWYRQDPGQGLRLIYYSQIVNDFQKGDIAEGYSVSREKKESFPLTVTSAQKNPTAFYLCASSAADRFNEKLFFGSGTQLSVL.

This chain links TRBV28 with TRBJ2-5; 9 nucleotides match TRBD1. Trimming took 2 bases from V and 11 from J; bases not matched to a gene: 12. Germline loops: CDR1 MDHEN, CDR2 SYDVKM. The CDR3 spans 15 residues. Here the CDR3 reads CASSLRGQGKLGQYF. DNA of the CDR3: TGTGCCAGCAGTTTACGGGGACAGGGCAAACTGGGGCAGTACTTC.

V gene TRBV30 combines with J gene TRBJ2-1, with TRBD2 matching over 9 bases. Germline CDR1 is GTSNPN and CDR2 is SVGIG (reference sequence). With 5 bases clipped from V and 7 bases from J, the junction kept 24 bases outside the gene matches. CDR3 length: 19 residues. CDR3 DNA: TGTGCCTGGGCCCTCCCGGCTAGCGGGACGACGTGGGCGTGGAATGAGCAGTTCTTC. Encoded protein: CAWALPASGTTWAWNEQFF.

The chain joins TRBV7-9 to TRBJ2-7; 10 positions match TRBD2. Germline trimming cut 5 bases from V and 0 bases from J; bases unmatched to any gene: 4. The CDR3 extends over 15 amino acids. In germline, CDR1 is SEHNR, CDR2 FQNEAQ (reference sequence). CDR3 amino acids: CASSPPSGGSYEQYF. In DNA form, the CDR3 reads TGTGCCAGCAGCCCTCCTAGCGGGGGCTCCTACGAGCAGTACTTC.

This clone was detected only once. The rearrangement links TRBV5-1 to TRBJ2-3, with TRBD2 as a possible D gene (5 bases). The V gene lost 0 bases and the J gene lost 4 bases, with 9 bases spanning the gap. CDR3 length equals 14 residues. Germline V gene lookup returns CDR1 SGHRS and CDR2 YFSETQ. DNA of the CDR3: TGCGCCAGCAGCTTGGGGGCTAGCCCAGATACGCAGTATTTT. Protein: CASSLGASPDTQYF.

V usage is TRBV7-2 and J usage is TRBJ2-7; 10 bases map to TRBD2. The CDR3 totals 16 residues. J lost 7 bases, V lost 5 bases, and 14 bases had no gene match. Germline-derived CDR1 and CDR2 are SGHTA and FQGNSA. In DNA, the CDR3 is TGTGCCAGCAGCCCGCTCCCCCTAGCGGGAGTGAGTGAGCAGTACTTC. It codes for CASSPLPLAGVSEQYF.

This clone came up a few times. This chain connects TRBV2 to TRBJ1-3; 7 bases fit TRBD1. The length of the CDR3 is 15 residues. The V segment lost 3 bases and the J segment 4 bases; nucleotides outside the gene matches: 6. Germline V gene data show CDR1 as SNHLY and CDR2 as FYNNEI. The DNA for the CDR3 is TGTGCCAGCAGTGATATCCGGGACAGCGGAAACACCATATATTTT. Amino acids: CASSDIRDSGNTIYF.

This clone was observed a handful of times. The chain employs TRBV29-1 and TRBJ2-7; 7 bases fit TRBD1. CDR3 length equals 14 residues. V dropped 6 bases and J dropped 6; count of bases not matched to a gene: 14. Germline V lookup: CDR1 SQVTM, CDR2 ANQGSEA. Here the CDR3 reads CSVDPGQSTSEQYF. The CDR3 DNA follows: TGCAGCGTCGACCCGGGACAGTCTACCTCCGAGCAGTACTTC.

The V and J genes are TRBV19 and TRBJ1-5, with 9 bases fitting TRBD1. CDR1 is LNHDA, CDR2 SQIVND, per germline (reference sequence). CDR3 size: 14 residues. Trimming at V came to 2 bases and at J to 11 bases, leaving 7 bases not matched to a gene. The CDR3 loop is CASSISGQGWTQHF. The DNA for the CDR3 is TGTGCCAGTAGTATATCCGGACAGGGGTGGACCCAGCATTTT. The full variable domain, completed using reference TRBV19 and TRBJ1-5, is DGGITQSPKYLFRKEGQNVTLSCEQNLNHDAMYWYRQDPGQGLRLIYYSQIVNDFQKGDIAEGYSVSREKKESFPLTVTSAQKNPTAFYLCASSISGQGWTQHFGDGTRLSIL.

The genes are TRBV15 and TRBJ2-2, with 7 bases matching TRBD2. CDR1 is LNHNV and CDR2 is YYDKDF in the germline V gene (reference sequence). V lost 1 base, J lost 4 bases, and 6 bases stayed unmatched. This CDR3 is built from 16 residues. CDR3 DNA: TGTGCCACCAGCAGAGGGGCTAGCGGAGGCACCGGGGAGCTGTTTTTT. As protein: CATSRGASGGTGELFF. The entire variable domain, with the rest obtained from reference TRBV15 and TRBJ2-2, is as follows: DAMVIQNPRYQVTQFGKPVTLSCSQTLNHNVMYWYQQKSSQAPKLLFHYYDKDFNNEADTPDNFQSRRPNTSFCFLDIRSPGLGDTAMYLCATSRGASGGTGELFFGEGSRLTVL.

V is TRBV6-1 and J is TRBJ1-5, with a possible D match to TRBD1 (6 bases). The CDR3 contains 15 residues. Germline values: CDR1 MNHNS, CDR2 SASEGT. Between the trimmed V and J ends, which lost 2 bases and 3 bases, there was a span of 11 bases. The CDR3 DNA is TGTGCCAGCAGTGAATCGGACAGCCTCAATCAGCCCCAGCATTTT. Protein product: CASSESDSLNQPQHF.

This chain joins TRBV7-9 and TRBJ1-2; 12 nucleotides align to TRBD1. Germline V gene data show CDR1 as SEHNR and CDR2 as FQNEAQ (reference sequence). V trimming: 1 base; J trimming: 7 bases; junction bases outside the gene matches: 7. CDR3 size: 16 residues. DNA for the CDR3: TGTGCCAGCAGCTTAGAACCGGGACAGGGGGCGACTGGCTACACCTTC. It translates to CASSLEPGQGATGYTF.

The chain links TRBV2 to TRBJ2-5, with TRBD2 matching over 7 bases. J lost 2 bases, V lost 5 bases, and 11 bases had no gene match. Per the germline V gene, CDR1 is SNHLY and CDR2 is FYNNEI. The CDR3 loop spans 16 amino acids. In nucleotides, the CDR3 is TGTGCCAGCAGTCTGGTGATGGGGGGGGGTCAAGAGACCCAGTACTTC. Its protein product is CASSLVMGGGQETQYF.

The chain employs TRBV5-1 and TRBJ2-7; TRBD1 agrees at 8 bases. The CDR3 length is 16 residues. Germline assignment: CDR1 SGHRS and CDR2 YFSETQ. J gave up 0 bases and V 0 bases, and 5 bases lay outside the gene matches. CDR3 sequence (DNA): TGCGCCAGCAGCTTGGGGGGACAGGAAAGCTCCTACGAGCAGTACTTC. The encoded protein is CASSLGGQESSYEQYF.

The V and J genes are TRBV6-5 and TRBJ2-7, with D perhaps matching TRBD2 (6 bases). Germline lookup yields CDR1 MNHEY and CDR2 SVGAGI. V was clipped by 10 bases and J by 11 bases, with 18 bases between them. The CDR3 runs 11 residues. CDR3 sequence (DNA): TGTGCCACGAAAAGTGGGGGGAGTAAGTACTTC. Protein product: CATKSGGSKYF.

The V gene is TRBV6-5, the J gene TRBJ1-4; TRBD1 is a possible D gene (5 bases). CDR3 length: 15 residues. Trimming took 5 bases from V and 1 from J, leaving 11 bases between them. Germline lookup yields CDR1 MNHEY and CDR2 SVGAGI. The CDR3 region has the DNA TGTGCCAGCAGTGGAGGGGCAGTAACTAATGAAAAACTGTTTTTT. Translating gives CASSGGAVTNEKLFF.